The next 12 T cell receptor beta chains were all read from a single sample in a study of response to subunit inactivated influenza vaccine. TCRdb reanalysed the RT-PCR reads using MiXCR and keeps one entry per CDR3 protein. This sample yields about 570,000 distinct CDR3 sequences, of which roughly 12% are seen a single time; roughly 11% belongs to the top ten. A further study also used this sample, focusing on T cells expressing NK-cell markers. Per that study: What made the TCR beta cDNA was 5'RACE template switching with UMIs.

The sequenced sample was PBMCs from blood, obtained on the day of vaccination. These receptors were obtained from a middle-aged man who received an inactivated influenza vaccine.

V is TRBV12-3 or TRBV12-4 and J is TRBJ1-4; 10 bases match TRBD1. J lost 7 bases, V lost 6 bases, and 11 bases had no gene match. The CDR3 is made up of 16 amino acids. DNA for the CDR3: TGTGCCAGCAGCATCTCACCGGGACAGGGGATTGAAAAACTGTTTTTT. Protein product: CASSISPGQGIEKLFF.

At least ten counts were recorded for this clonotype. This chain joins TRBV12-3 or TRBV12-4 and TRBJ1-1; no clear D gene. V lost 7 bases and J lost 0, with 12 bases in between. This CDR3 has 14 amino acids. The CDR3 DNA is TGTGCCAGCACCCTTAGGAGTTTGAACACTGAAGCTTTCTTT. Its protein product is CASTLRSLNTEAFF.

The rearrangement links TRBV6-4 to TRBJ1-1; TRBD1 might be the D (5 bases). CDR3 length: 14 residues. V lost 5 bases, J lost 1 base, and 11 bases lay in between. Per the germline V gene, CDR1 is MRHNA and CDR2 is SNTAGT. This CDR3 reads CASSPTAGNTEAFF. CDR3 bases: TGTGCCAGCAGTCCGACAGCTGGGAACACTGAAGCTTTCTTT.

This clonotype occurred a few times. The rearrangement links TRBV4-2 to TRBJ1-2, with D possibly being TRBD1 (6 bases). The CDR3 is made up of 14 amino acids. Looked up from germline, CDR1 is LGHNA and CDR2 is YNFKEQ. Trimming removed 4 bases from V and 2 bases from J, with 11 bases in between. In nucleotides, the CDR3 is TGTGCCAGCAGCCGGGATACAGGGAACTATGGCTACACCTTC. It translates to CASSRDTGNYGYTF.

The sample holds a few counts of this clonotype. This chain links TRBV13 with TRBJ2-1; D perhaps matches TRBD2 (5 bases). The CDR3 contains 15 residues. The germline V gene has CDR1 PRHDT and CDR2 FYEKMQ (reference sequence). V lost 5 bases to trimming and J lost 2 bases, with 13 bases between them. Here the CDR3 DNA reads TGTGCCAGCAGCCCCGCCCGGGGTACCTACAATGAGCAGTTCTTC. Translating it yields CASSPARGTYNEQFF. Looking up the rest from reference TRBV13 and TRBJ2-1 gives the full variable domain: AAGVIQSPRHLIKEKRETATLKCYPIPRHDTVYWYQQGPGQDPQFLISFYEKMQSDKGSIPDRFSAQQFSDYHSELNMSSLELGDSALYFCASSPARGTYNEQFFGPGTRLTVL.

The chain is built from TRBV7-9 and TRBJ2-7; D unclear. Per germline, CDR1 SEHNR and CDR2 FQNEAQ (reference sequence). Trimming pared 5 bases from V and 2 bases from J, leaving 13 bases between. The CDR3 has 14 amino acids. The CDR3 is CASSPPAPPYEQYF. The CDR3 nucleotides read TGTGCCAGCAGCCCACCGGCACCCCCCTACGAGCAGTACTTC.

This clonotype turned up a few times. This sequence joins TRBV4-3 and TRBJ2-3, with TRBD2 matching over 11 bases. The CDR3 is 17 residues long. The V and J ends lost 3 bases and 4 bases, in that order; junction bases with no gene match: 9. CDR1 is LGHNA and CDR2 is YSLEER in the germline V gene. CDR3 in amino acids: CASSQVAGGGGSDTQYF. The CDR3 DNA reads as TGCGCCAGCAGCCAGGTAGCGGGAGGGGGCGGCTCAGATACGCAGTATTTT.

The chain recombines TRBV2 with TRBJ2-6, with 8 nucleotides matching TRBD1. V was pared by 1 base and J by 3 bases, with 8 bases of the junction left unmatched. This CDR3 is 18 amino acids long. Per the germline V gene, CDR1 is SNHLY and CDR2 is FYNNEI. In nucleotides, the CDR3 is TGTGCCAGCAGTGAAGGTGGCAGGGGGCTTGGTGGGGCCAACGTCCTGACTTTC. Translating gives CASSEGGRGLGGANVLTF.

This clonotype has a handful of counts. The chain recombines TRBV2 with TRBJ2-1; TRBD1 agrees at 7 bases. Germline lookup yields CDR1 SNHLY and CDR2 FYNNEI. Trimming at V came to 6 bases and at J to 0 bases, leaving 5 bases not matched to a gene. This CDR3 has 15 residues. The CDR3 loop reads CASRVGTASYNEQFF. For the CDR3, the DNA is TGTGCCAGCAGGGTGGGGACAGCCTCCTACAATGAGCAGTTCTTC. Based on the CDR3 plus reference TRBV2 and TRBJ2-1, the full variable domain is EPEVTQTPSHQVTQMGQEVILRCVPISNHLYFYWYRQILGQKVEFLVSFYNNEISEKSEIFDDQFSVERPDGSNFTLKIRSTKLEDSAMYFCASRVGTASYNEQFFGPGTRLTVL.

The chain combines TRBV7-2 with TRBJ2-3; 8 nucleotides line up with TRBD1. Germline lookup yields CDR1 SGHTA and CDR2 FQGNSA. The CDR3 runs 13 residues. With V trimmed by 3 bases and J by 6 bases, 2 bases remained unmatched. CDR3 loop: CASSFTGGDTQYF. The DNA for the CDR3 is TGTGCCAGCAGCTTTACAGGGGGGGATACGCAGTATTTT.

This clonotype occurred many times. The chain couples TRBV7-2 to TRBJ2-7; D is unresolved. The CDR3 extends over 13 amino acids. Germline V gene data show CDR1 as SGHTA and CDR2 as FQGNSA. V lost 0 bases to trimming and J lost 4 bases, with 7 bases between them. The CDR3 loop is CASSLALQYEQYF. DNA for the CDR3: TGTGCCAGCAGCTTAGCGTTGCAATACGAGCAGTACTTC. The full variable domain, completed using reference TRBV7-2 and TRBJ2-7, is GAGVSQSPSNKVTEKGKDVELRCDPISGHTALYWYRQSLGQGLEFLIYFQGNSAPDKSGLPSDRFSAERTGGSVSTLTIQRTQQEDSAVYLCASSLALQYEQYFGPGTRLTVT.

This clonotype has a count of ten or more. The V and J genes are TRBV28 and TRBJ2-7, with D perhaps matching TRBD1 (6 bases). The CDR3 covers 13 residues. The V end was cut by 10 bases, the J end by 2 bases, with 15 bases between. Looked up from germline, CDR1 is MDHEN and CDR2 is SYDVKM. DNA of the CDR3: TGTGCCATCCGAGGACAGTTGGCCTACGAGCAGTACTTC. Translated, it gives CAIRGQLAYEQYF.